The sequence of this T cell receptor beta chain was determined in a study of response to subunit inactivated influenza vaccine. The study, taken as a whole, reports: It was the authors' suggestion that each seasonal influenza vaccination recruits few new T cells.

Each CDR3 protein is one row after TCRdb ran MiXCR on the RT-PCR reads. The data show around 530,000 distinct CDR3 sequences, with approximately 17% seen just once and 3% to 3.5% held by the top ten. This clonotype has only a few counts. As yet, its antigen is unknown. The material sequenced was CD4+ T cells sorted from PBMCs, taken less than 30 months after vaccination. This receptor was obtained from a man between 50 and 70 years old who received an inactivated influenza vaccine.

CDR3 loop: CATSSGNSGADTQYF. The CDR3 DNA reads as TGTGCCACCAGCAGTGGGAATAGCGGGGCAGATACGCAGTATTTT. The rearrangement uses TRBV15 and TRBJ2-3; 8 bases align to TRBD2. Losses at the gene ends were 3 bases for V and 4 bases for J; bases not matched to a gene: 6. The CDR3 covers 15 residues. The germline V gene has CDR1 LNHNV and CDR2 YYDKDF (reference sequence).